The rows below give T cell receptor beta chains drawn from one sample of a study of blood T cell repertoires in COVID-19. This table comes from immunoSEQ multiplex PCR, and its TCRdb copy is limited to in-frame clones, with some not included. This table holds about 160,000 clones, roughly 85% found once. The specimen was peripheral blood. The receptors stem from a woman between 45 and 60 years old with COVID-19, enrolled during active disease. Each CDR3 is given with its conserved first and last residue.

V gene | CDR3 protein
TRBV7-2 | CASSSSSSLNIQYF
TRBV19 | CASSIARQPSSYNEQFF
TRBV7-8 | CASSLGGQGARYEQYF
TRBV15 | CATSRGDSNTGELFF
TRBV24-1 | CATSDPGQGVNQPQHF
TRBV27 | CASREGSDTQYF
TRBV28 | CASSAGTGAIYGYTF
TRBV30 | CAWSVPARWVAGQETQYF
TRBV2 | CASSGGQGRTNEKLFF
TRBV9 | CASSFGQGGETQYF
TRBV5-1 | CASSGGGYEQYF
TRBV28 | CASSLFRTGGNQPQHF
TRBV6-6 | CASSYLVGEQFF
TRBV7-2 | CASSLRERGVGEQFF
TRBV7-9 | CASSLGQLNTEAFF
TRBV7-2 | CASSYRVHNEQFF
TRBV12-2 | CASRTGQALSGNTIYF
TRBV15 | CATSRDTSASGNTIYF
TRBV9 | CASTPGTGVGNTIYF
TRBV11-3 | CASSLGEASPLHF